This T cell receptor (beta chain) was identified in a study of Ad26.COV2.S vaccination and SARS-CoV-2 variants. The overall study: Donor joined the COV1001 Ad26.COV2.S trial arm. Ad26.COV2.S given intramuscularly, once or twice 56 days apart.

Treatment defined: roughly 18 received Ad26.COV2.S at low or high dose, single or two shots; a few received placebo; per-sample allocation not given. Samples were taken on day 63 after the first vaccine or placebo injection. Built on an Ad26 vector, the vaccine expressed Wuhan-strain SARS-CoV-2 spike. Concerning this clone itself: Its antigen is as yet unknown. Other DNA variants within this sample encode the same CDR3.

The study's findings and limits: Recipients of either vaccine or placebo displayed similar breadth of non-spike TCRs.

Germline-derived CDR1 and CDR2 are SGHRS and YFSETQ. The germline V and J ends were trimmed by 3 bases and 4 bases, with 5 bases remaining between them. The CDR3 runs 12 residues. TCRdb keeps only in-frame clones here, not all; method: immunoSEQ multiplex PCR. The sample consists of about half a million clones, 80% to 90% of them appearing once. The TCR comes from a person between 18 and 60 years old who received the Ad26.COV2.S COVID-19 vaccine or a placebo. The V gene is TRBV5-1, the J gene TRBJ1-3; D not certain. The sample here was peripheral blood, taken in a trial of Ad26.COV2.S vaccine versus placebo. The DNA for the CDR3 is TGCGCCAGCAGCTCAGAAGGAAACACCATATATTTT. It encodes CASSSEGNTIYF. Full variable domain (rest looked up from reference TRBV5-1 and TRBJ1-3): KAGVTQTPRYLIKTRGQQVTLSCSPISGHRSVSWYQQTPGQGLQFLFEYFSETQRNKGNFPGRFSGRQFSNSRSEMNVSTLELGDSALYLCASSSEGNTIYFGEGSWLTVV.